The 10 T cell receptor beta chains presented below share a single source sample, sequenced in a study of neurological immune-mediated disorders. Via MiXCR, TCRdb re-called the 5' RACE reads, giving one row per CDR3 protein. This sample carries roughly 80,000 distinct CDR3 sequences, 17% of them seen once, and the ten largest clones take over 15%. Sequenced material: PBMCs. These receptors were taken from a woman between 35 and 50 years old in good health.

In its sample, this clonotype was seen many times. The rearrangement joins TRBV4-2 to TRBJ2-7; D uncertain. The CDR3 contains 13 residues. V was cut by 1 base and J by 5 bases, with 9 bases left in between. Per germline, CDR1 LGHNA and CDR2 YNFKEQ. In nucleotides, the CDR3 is TGTGCCAGCAGCCAAGTCCTCGCGCACGAGCAGTACTTC. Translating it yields CASSQVLAHEQYF.

The CDR3 spells CASSLSALSGNTIYF. The CDR3, as DNA: TGTGCCAGCAGTTTGTCGGCCCTCTCTGGAAACACCATATATTTT. The V and J genes are TRBV12-3 or TRBV12-4 and TRBJ1-3; D uncertain. The CDR3 consists of 15 residues. V lost 3 bases to trimming and J lost 0 bases, with 9 bases between them.

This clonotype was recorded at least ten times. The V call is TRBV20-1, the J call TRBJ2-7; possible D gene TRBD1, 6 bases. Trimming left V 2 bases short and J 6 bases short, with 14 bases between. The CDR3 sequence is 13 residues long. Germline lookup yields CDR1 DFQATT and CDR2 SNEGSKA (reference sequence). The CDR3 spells CSARSTQGFEQYF. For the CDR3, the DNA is TGCAGTGCTAGATCCACACAGGGTTTCGAGCAGTACTTC.

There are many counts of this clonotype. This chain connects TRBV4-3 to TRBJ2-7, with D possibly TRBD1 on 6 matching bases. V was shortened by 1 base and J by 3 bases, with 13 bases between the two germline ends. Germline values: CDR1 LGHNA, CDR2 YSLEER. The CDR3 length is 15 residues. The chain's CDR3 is CASSQVRGHFYEQYF. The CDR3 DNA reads TGCGCCAGCAGCCAAGTAAGGGGACATTTCTACGAGCAGTACTTC.

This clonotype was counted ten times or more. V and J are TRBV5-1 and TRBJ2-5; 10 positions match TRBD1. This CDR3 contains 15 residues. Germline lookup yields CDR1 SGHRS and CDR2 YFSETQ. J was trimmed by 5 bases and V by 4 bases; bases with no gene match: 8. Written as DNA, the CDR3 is TGCGCCAGCAGCATGACAGGGGGCCAGATGGAGACCCAGTACTTC. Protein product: CASSMTGGQMETQYF.

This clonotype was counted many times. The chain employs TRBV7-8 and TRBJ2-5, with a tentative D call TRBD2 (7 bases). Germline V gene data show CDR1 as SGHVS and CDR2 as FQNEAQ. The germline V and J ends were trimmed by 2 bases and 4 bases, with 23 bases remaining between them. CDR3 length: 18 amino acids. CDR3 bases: TGTGCCAGCAGCTTAAACAATTTAGGGGGGGGTAAGCGAGAGACCCAGTACTTC. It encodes CASSLNNLGGGKRETQYF.

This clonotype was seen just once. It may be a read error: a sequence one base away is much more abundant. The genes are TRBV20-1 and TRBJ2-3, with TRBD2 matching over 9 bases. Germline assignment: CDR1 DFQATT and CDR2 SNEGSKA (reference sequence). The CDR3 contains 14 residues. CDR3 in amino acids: CSAPGGGAPDTKYF. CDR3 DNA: TGCAGTGCTCCGGGCGGGGGGGCACCAGATACGAAGTATTTT.

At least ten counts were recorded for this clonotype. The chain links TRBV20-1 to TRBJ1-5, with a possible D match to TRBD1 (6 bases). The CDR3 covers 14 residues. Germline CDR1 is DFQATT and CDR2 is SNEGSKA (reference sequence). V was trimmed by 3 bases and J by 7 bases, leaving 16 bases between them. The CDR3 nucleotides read TGCAGTGCTAGTGAGTACAGGGTCTTGCAGCCCCAGCATTTT. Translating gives CSASEYRVLQPQHF.

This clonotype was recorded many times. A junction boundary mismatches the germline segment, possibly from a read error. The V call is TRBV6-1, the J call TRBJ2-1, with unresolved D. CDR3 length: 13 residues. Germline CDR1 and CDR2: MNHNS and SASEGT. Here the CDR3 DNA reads TGTGCCACCAGTGATCCCGGCTACAATGAGCAGTTCTTC. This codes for CATSDPGYNEQFF.

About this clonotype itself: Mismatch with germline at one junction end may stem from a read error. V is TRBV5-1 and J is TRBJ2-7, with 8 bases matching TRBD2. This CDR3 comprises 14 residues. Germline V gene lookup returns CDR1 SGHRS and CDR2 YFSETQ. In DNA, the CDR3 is TGCGCCATCAGCTTAGGGCGGGGGGCCTACGAGCAGTACTTC. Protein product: CAISLGRGAYEQYF.